This T cell receptor (beta chain) was recovered during a study of blood T cell repertoires in COVID-19. Study summary: From T cells, B-cell-depleted T cells, or PBMCs came the material, which was cDNA or gDNA.

This clone was picked up one time. The protocol was immunoSEQ multiplex PCR, while the TCRdb copy is restricted to in-frame clones and leaves out a portion. The sample has some 130,000 clones; roughly three quarters are singletons. Germline V gene data show CDR1 as SEHNR and CDR2 as FQNEAQ (reference sequence). The CDR3 spans 16 residues. V lost 1 base and J 2 bases, leaving 12 bases between the germline ends. The source is a woman aged 70-85 years with acute or convalescent COVID-19. The V call is TRBV7-9, the J call TRBJ2-4; D is possibly TRBD2 (5 bases). Sequencing was performed on peripheral blood. CDR3 amino acids: CASSLGLARSKNIQYF. The CDR3 DNA sequence: TGTGCCAGCAGCTTAGGGTTAGCGAGATCCAAAAACATTCAGTACTTC.